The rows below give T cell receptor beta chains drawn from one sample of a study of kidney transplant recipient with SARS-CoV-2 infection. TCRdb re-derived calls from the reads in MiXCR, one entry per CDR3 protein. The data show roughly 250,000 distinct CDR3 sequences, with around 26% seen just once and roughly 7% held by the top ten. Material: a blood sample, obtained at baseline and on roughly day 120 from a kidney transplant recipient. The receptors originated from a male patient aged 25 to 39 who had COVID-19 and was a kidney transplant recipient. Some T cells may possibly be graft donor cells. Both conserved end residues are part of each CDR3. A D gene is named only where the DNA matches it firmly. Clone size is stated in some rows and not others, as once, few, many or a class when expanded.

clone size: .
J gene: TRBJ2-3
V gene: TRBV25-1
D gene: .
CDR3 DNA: TGTGCCAGCAGTTTAGGAAACAGCGGGGATACGCAGTATTTT
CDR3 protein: CASSLGNSGDTQYF

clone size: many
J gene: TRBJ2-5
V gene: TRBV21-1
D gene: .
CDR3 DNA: TGTGCCAGCAGCAAAGGAGGGCCGGTTCGAAGAGAGACCCAGTACTTC
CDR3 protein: CASSKGGPVRRETQYF

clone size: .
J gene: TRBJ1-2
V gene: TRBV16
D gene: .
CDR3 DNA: TGTGCCAGCAGCCCCCTCGAGGTCGTTAGAAAGACCTATGGCTGCACCTTC
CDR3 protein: CASSPLEVVRKTYGCTF

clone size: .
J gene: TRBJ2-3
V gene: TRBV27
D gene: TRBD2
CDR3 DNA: TGTGCCAGCAGTTTACGGAGCGGGAGTGATACGCAGTATTTT
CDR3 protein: CASSLRSGSDTQYF

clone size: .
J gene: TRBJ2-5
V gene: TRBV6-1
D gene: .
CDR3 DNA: TGTGCCAGCAGTGAAGGCAGGTACCAGGTCTGGAAAAGCCAAGAGACCCAGTACTTC
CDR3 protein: CASSEGRYQVWKSQETQYF

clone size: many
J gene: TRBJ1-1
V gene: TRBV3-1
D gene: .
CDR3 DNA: TGTGCCAGCAGCTCTAGAAGTCCCATTTCAATTCGCACTGAAGCTTTCTTT
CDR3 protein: CASSSRSPISIRTEAFF

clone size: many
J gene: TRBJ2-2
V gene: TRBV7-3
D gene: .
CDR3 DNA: TGTGCCAGCAGCTTTGGCAGGGCCCCCACCGGGGAGCTGTTTTTT
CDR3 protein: CASSFGRAPTGELFF

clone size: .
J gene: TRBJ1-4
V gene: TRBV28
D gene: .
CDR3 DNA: TGTGCCAGCAATTTAGTCGGAACGGAGAATGAAAAACTGTTTTTT
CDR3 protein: CASNLVGTENEKLFF

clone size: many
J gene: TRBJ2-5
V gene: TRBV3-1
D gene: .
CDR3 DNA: TGTGCCAGCAGCCCTTGTCCTCCCATTTCTTTCTCTGAGACCCAGTACTTC
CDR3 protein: CASSPCPPISFSETQYF

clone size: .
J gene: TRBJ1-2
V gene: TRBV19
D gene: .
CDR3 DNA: TGTGCCAGTAGTTTCCAAACGACAAATCGAAAGACCTATGGCTACACCTTC
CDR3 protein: CASSFQTTNRKTYGYTF

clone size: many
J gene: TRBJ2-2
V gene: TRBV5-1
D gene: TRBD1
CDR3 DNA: TGCGCCAGCACCATCGGGACAGAGCGCACCGGGGAGCTGTTTTTT
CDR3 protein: CASTIGTERTGELFF

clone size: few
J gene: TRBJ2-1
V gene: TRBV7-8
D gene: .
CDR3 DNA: TGTGCCAGCAGCTTAGCCCTTAGTGACTGGAGCTCCTACAATGAGCAGTTCTTC
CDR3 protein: CASSLALSDWSSYNEQFF

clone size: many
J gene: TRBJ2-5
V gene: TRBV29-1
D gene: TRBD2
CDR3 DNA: TGCAGCGTCCCCCGGACCGGGACTAGACGAGAGACCCAGTACTTC
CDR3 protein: CSVPRTGTRRETQYF

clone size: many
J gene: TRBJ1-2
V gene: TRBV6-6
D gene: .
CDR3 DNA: TGTGCCAGCACCGACATACAGGGACAAGCTAACTATGGCTACACCTTC
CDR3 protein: CASTDIQGQANYGYTF

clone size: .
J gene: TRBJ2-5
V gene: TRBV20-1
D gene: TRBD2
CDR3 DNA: TGCAGTGCTAGAGGGACTAGCGGGAGTTCGGAGACCCAGTACTTC
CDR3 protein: CSARGTSGSSETQYF

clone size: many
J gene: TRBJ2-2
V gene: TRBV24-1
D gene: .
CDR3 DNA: TGTGCCACCAGTGAAGTGACAGATACCGGGGAGCTGTTTTTT
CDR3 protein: CATSEVTDTGELFF

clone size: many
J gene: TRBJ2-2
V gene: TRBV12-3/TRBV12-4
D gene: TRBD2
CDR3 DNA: TGTGCCAGCAGAGGGGAATTGTCGGGAGGGCTGCCTCCCGGGGAGCTGTTTTTT
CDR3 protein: CASRGELSGGLPPGELFF

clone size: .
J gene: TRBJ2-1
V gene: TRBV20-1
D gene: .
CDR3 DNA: TGCAGTGCTAGCTCTTATAGCGGTTCCTACAATGAGCAGTTCTTC
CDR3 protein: CSASSYSGSYNEQFF

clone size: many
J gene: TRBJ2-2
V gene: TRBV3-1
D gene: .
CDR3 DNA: TGTGCCAGCAGCCTGACCATTCCCATTTCAGGCTTGACCGGGGAGCTGTTTTTT
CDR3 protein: CASSLTIPISGLTGELFF

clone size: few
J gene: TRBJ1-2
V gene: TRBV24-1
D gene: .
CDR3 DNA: TGTGCCACCAGTTCCTATCGTAGTACCAGAAATACCTATGGCTACACCTTC
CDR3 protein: CATSSYRSTRNTYGYTF

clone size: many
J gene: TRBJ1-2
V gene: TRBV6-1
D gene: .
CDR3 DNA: TGTGCCAGCAGTAGCAATGAGGAATGTAGAAAGACCTATGGCTACACCTTC
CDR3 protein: CASSSNEECRKTYGYTF

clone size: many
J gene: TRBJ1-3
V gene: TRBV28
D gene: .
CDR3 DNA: TGTGCCAGCAGTTTACCGGGACTGATCTCTGGAAACACCATATATTTT
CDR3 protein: CASSLPGLISGNTIYF

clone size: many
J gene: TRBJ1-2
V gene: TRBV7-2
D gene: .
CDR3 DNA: TGTGCCAGCAGCTGTATTTTCAGAGACGGAAAGACCTATGGCTACACCTTC
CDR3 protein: CASSCIFRDGKTYGYTF

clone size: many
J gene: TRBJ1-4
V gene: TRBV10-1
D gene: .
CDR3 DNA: TGCGCCAGCTCAAAAGGGACAACCCCGGGTGAAAAACTGTTTTTT
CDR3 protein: CASSKGTTPGEKLFF

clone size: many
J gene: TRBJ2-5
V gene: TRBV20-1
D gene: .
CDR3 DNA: TGCAGTGCTAGATTCGGCGGGACACTTCAAGAGACCCAGTACTTC
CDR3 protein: CSARFGGTLQETQYF